This T cell receptor (beta chain) was documented in a study of shared clonotypes between healthy human individuals (dated by TCRdb to about 2020). Describing the broader study: A few men and a couple of women, aged 18 to 49 years, made up the cohort. For each donor, CD4 naive and CD4 memory were each given three plates, CD8 naive was given two plates, and CD8 memory was given one plate. To estimate repertoire size and how much clonotype sharing occurs between individuals, the study deeply sequenced the blood TCR repertoires of about 5 healthy adults. Different laboratories and diverse techniques were used to prepare libraries and sequence TCR repertoires, to increase sequencing depth and limit assay-specific biases. Between about 0.8 and 9 billion PBMCs per donor were obtained by leukapheresis. What the research found in general, with its limitations: Pairwise subsampling led to the expectation that sequencing depth would affect the degree of clonotype sharing among donors. Naive subsets generally had larger estimated clonotype richness than memory subsets. Rarefaction of sorted-subset datasets indicated incomplete sequencing despite the large sequencing depth. Compared with non-shared clonotypes, the clonotypes found in all four sorted-subset donors had higher generation probabilities. Across a handful of donors, roughly 5.1% of naive CD4, more than 3% of naive CD8, under 2.5% of memory CD4, and roughly 0.4% of memory CD8 clonotypes were shared. Because the study included only a small number of donors, the genetic and exposure-history diversity represented was limited. Only blood was sampled, and tissue TCR repertoires likely differ from those in blood.

As to this clone: Its recognized antigen is unknown. There are no base qualities to consult, and no much larger clone falls within one base.

Using the deep immunoSEQ assay, multiplex PCR amplified TCR CDR3 regions from genomic DNA. Genomic DNA extracted from each cell subset was distributed evenly over all wells of several immunoSEQ 96-well plates, and each plate served as one replicate. For sorted subsets, around 200 ng genomic DNA, equal to some 28,000 T cell genomes, was loaded into each replicate PCR. The purified libraries were quantified using a Qubit 3.0 fluorometer, sized with a Bioanalyzer 2100, and then quantified again using the KAPA Library Quantification kit. Each immunoSEQ 96-well plate was sequenced on its own single-read 150-cycle Illumina NextSeq 550 flow cell. The paper's data handling went like this. Because only junctional sequences without quality scores were contained in the immunoSEQ output, filtering matching that applied to full-length reads could not be performed. Sequences were annotated with PyIR, a Python wrapper for IgBLAST v1.9, using IMGT germline references to assign V/J genes and CDR3. Any read was removed if the V/J assignment was weak (E-value above 1e-6), the CDR3 was missing, or the read contained stop codons, out-of-frame junctions, or ambiguous translated residues. V3J clonotypes were defined by identical inferred V gene, J gene, and CDR3 amino acid sequence. To compute the percentage overlap between repertoires, the number of shared unique clonotypes was divided by the size of the smaller repertoire. RTK rarefaction, the Chao1 estimator, and Recon v2.1 estimates of unobserved clonotypes were used to assess repertoire richness. For all TCRbeta clonotypes obtained by the gDNA method from a few donors, generation probabilities were computed with OLGA. Held by TCRdb, this immuneACCESS table contains in-frame sequences only and omits some clones. Under half of the omission traces to an unresolved V gene where checked; the cause of the rest is unknown. The V and J calls and clone size are taken from that table; D and trimming were inferred from the DNA. Recorded for this sample are about 770,000 clones; roughly 72% of them occurred a single time. Approximately 2% of the sample is in the top ten clones.

From a lookup of the germline V gene (reference sequence), CDR1 and CDR2 are MNHEY and SMNVEV. V lost 6 bases and J lost 1 base, and the count of bases not matched to a germline gene is 7. The CDR3, from cysteine to phenylalanine, totals 15 residues. Just the 45-base CDR3 DNA is kept, in frame starting at base 1. The donors were healthy, HIV-negative adults with no recently reported acute infections or vaccinations. Every donor was a Caucasian adult residing in Nashville, Tennessee, USA. CD4+ T cells were enriched by magnetic negative selection; naive cells were then positively selected on CD45RA, and the negative fraction formed the memory subset. Blood was obtained by leukapheresis, after which PBMCs were separated by Ficoll-Histopaque density gradient centrifugation and cryopreserved in liquid nitrogen vapor phase. Analytical flow cytometry was used to check the purity and quantity of each magnetically sorted T cell population. Genomic DNA was isolated from each sorted fraction and quantified by UV absorbance on a Nanodrop 2000c.

Rearrangement joined TRBV27 to TRBJ2-3, and 7 junction bases match TRBD1. Source material: memory CD4+ T cells sorted from blood. The sample's cell subset or site label, in plain terms: CD45RA-negative fraction. This TCR was sampled from a woman aged 25 to 39 in good health. The DNA sequence reads TGTGCCAGCAGCCAAGGGGGCTGGGGCACAGATACGCAGTATTTT. Translated, it gives CASSQGGWGTDTQYF.